This entry lists 12 T cell receptor beta chains sequenced from one sample in a study of blood T cell repertoires in COVID-19. Clones were read by immunoSEQ multiplex PCR, and TCRdb kept only the in-frame ones, dropping some. The sample lists around 120,000 clones; 80% to 90% were seen once. Specimen: peripheral blood. The receptors were gathered from a woman in her 70s with acute or convalescent COVID-19.

This clone was detected once. The chain employs TRBV9 and TRBJ1-3; maybe TRBD1 (5 bases). V gave up 0 bases and J gave up 0 bases, with 7 bases separating them. Germline CDR1 is SGDLS and CDR2 is YYNGEE. The CDR3 is 15 amino acids. The CDR3 spells CASSVEDSSGNTIYF. The CDR3, as DNA: TGTGCCAGCAGCGTAGAAGACAGCTCTGGAAACACCATATATTTT.

The chain joins TRBV5-1 to TRBJ1-1; D perhaps matches TRBD1 (6 bases). Between the trimmed V and J ends, which lost 5 bases and 1 base, there was a span of 24 bases. CDR1 and CDR2 (germline): SGHRS, YFSETQ. The CDR3 covers 18 residues. The CDR3 reads CASRFSGWGHPGNTEAFF. The CDR3 DNA is TGCGCCAGCAGGTTCTCAGGCTGGGGACACCCGGGGAACACTGAAGCTTTCTTT.

The sample holds one count of this clone. V and J are TRBV10-3 and TRBJ1-1, with 12 bases fitting TRBD1. Germline loops: CDR1 ENHRY, CDR2 SYGVKD. Trimming removed 2 bases from V and 5 bases from J; junction bases left unmatched: 3. This CDR3 has 15 residues. The DNA of the CDR3 is TGTGCCATCAGTGAGCGGGACAGGGGGCGAACTGAAGCTTTCTTT. Encoded protein: CAISERDRGRTEAFF.

The V and J genes are TRBV5-4 and TRBJ1-1, with 9 nucleotides matching TRBD1. CDR3 length equals 14 residues. CDR1 is SGHNT and CDR2 is YYREEE in the germline V gene (reference sequence). V trimming: 2 bases; J trimming: 8 bases; junction bases outside the gene matches: 7. CDR3 bases: TGTGCCAGCAGCTTCGATGGACAGGGGAGAGAAGCTTTCTTT. Translating gives CASSFDGQGREAFF. The whole variable domain, filled in from reference TRBV5-4 and TRBJ1-1, reads ETGVTQSPTHLIKTRGQQVTLRCSSQSGHNTVSWYQQALGQGPQFIFQYYREEENGRGNFPPRFSGLQFPNYSSELNVNALELDDSALYLCASSFDGQGREAFFGQGTRLTVV.

Here the CDR3 DNA reads TGTGCCAGCAGCGGAATACAGTACGGTAACACTGAAGCTTTCTTT. Translation gives CASSGIQYGNTEAFF. The chain is built from TRBV5-4 and TRBJ1-1; the D is unclear. Per germline, CDR1 SGHNT and CDR2 YYREEE (reference sequence). The V and J ends lost 4 bases and 2 bases respectively, with 15 bases between them. The CDR3 sequence is 15 residues long.

The chain has TRBV7-2 and TRBJ1-2, with 10 positions matching TRBD1. The CDR3 consists of 13 residues. The trim removed 5 bases at V and 7 bases at J, leaving 4 bases unmatched. Germline-derived CDR1 and CDR2 are SGHTA and FQGNSA. The CDR3 loop reads CASSERTGGGYTF. CDR3 bases: TGTGCCAGCAGCGAAAGGACAGGGGGTGGCTACACCTTC.

The sample holds a few counts of this clone. This chain links TRBV4-1 with TRBJ2-7; tentatively, D is TRBD2 (6 bases). The CDR3 runs 15 residues. The germline V and J ends were trimmed by 0 bases and 6 bases, with 15 bases remaining between them. Germline CDR1 is MGHRA and CDR2 is YSYEKL. The CDR3 loop reads CASSQESFQGGEQYF. The DNA for the CDR3 is TGCGCCAGCAGCCAAGAATCATTTCAGGGAGGCGAGCAGTACTTC.

The chain has TRBV30 and TRBJ2-3; TRBD2 agrees at 8 bases. Germline CDR1 GTSNPN, CDR2 SVGIG (reference sequence). This CDR3 comprises 15 residues. J gave up 3 bases and V 0 bases, and 5 bases lay outside the gene matches. This CDR3 is CAWSVRGGRTDTQYF. CDR3 sequence (DNA): TGTGCCTGGAGTGTCCGGGGGGGACGGACAGATACGCAGTATTTT.

The chain combines TRBV9 with TRBJ1-3; 9 bases align to TRBD1. Germline values: CDR1 SGDLS, CDR2 YYNGEE. After removal of 0 bases from V and 0 bases from J, the junction contained 10 bases not matched to a gene. CDR3 length: 19 residues. This chain's CDR3 is CASSVEGQGAGSSGNTIYF. Here the CDR3 DNA reads TGTGCCAGCAGCGTAGAGGGACAGGGCGCAGGCTCCTCTGGAAACACCATATATTTT. Based on the CDR3 plus reference TRBV9 and TRBJ1-3, the full variable domain is DSGVTQTPKHLITATGQRVTLRCSPRSGDLSVYWYQQSLDQGLQFLIQYYNGEERAKGNILERFSAQQFPDLHSELNLSSLELGDSALYFCASSVEGQGAGSSGNTIYFGEGSWLTVV.

This clone was found a few times. This chain links TRBV28 with TRBJ2-4; D may be TRBD1 (6 bases). CDR1 MDHEN and CDR2 SYDVKM come from the germline V gene. The ends were cut back, 5 bases at V and 16 bases at J, with 18 bases in the middle. The CDR3 is 12 residues long. The CDR3 region has the DNA TGTGCCAGCAGTACCGGGACATCAAGGCTTTACTTC. Protein sequence: CASSTGTSRLYF.

The chain couples TRBV6-5 to TRBJ2-2; no clear D gene. The length of the CDR3 is 12 residues. V shed 4 bases and J shed 5 bases, with 5 bases lying between them. Germline V gene lookup returns CDR1 MNHEY and CDR2 SVGAGI. The CDR3 protein is CASSWSTGELFF. CDR3 nucleotide sequence: TGTGCCAGCAGTTGGAGTACCGGGGAGCTGTTTTTT.

This chain joins TRBV4-1 and TRBJ1-1; D is possibly TRBD1 (6 bases). The V gene's germline CDR1 is MGHRA and CDR2 YSYEKL. The CDR3 runs 16 residues. Trimming took 4 bases from V and 0 from J, leaving 15 bases between them. The CDR3 DNA follows: TGCGCCAGCAGCCCCCTCCCAGGGGTTATGAACACTGAAGCTTTCTTT. The encoded protein is CASSPLPGVMNTEAFF.